Below are 3 T cell receptor beta chains sequenced from a single sample in a study of blood T cell repertoires in COVID-19. Assay: immunoSEQ multiplex PCR; the TCRdb copy retains only in-frame clones and omits some. The data hold about 180,000 clones, with 80% to 90% observed a single time. Source material: peripheral blood. The receptors were sampled from a man aged 35-49 years with active or convalescent COVID-19.

The chain has TRBV6-1 and TRBJ1-5; TRBD1 matches at 9 bases. The CDR3 sequence is 16 residues long. Unmatched junction bases numbered 10, after V lost 4 bases and J lost 6 bases. The germline gives CDR1 MNHNS, CDR2 SASEGT. As DNA, the CDR3 is TGTGCCAGCAGTGGAGGAGGACAGGGGTTCGGTCAGCCCCAGCATTTT. Its protein product is CASSGGGQGFGQPQHF.

In this sample, this clone turned up a few times. This chain uses TRBV29-1 with TRBJ1-1; a possible D gene is TRBD1 (5 bases). This CDR3 spans 12 amino acids. V lost 1 base, J lost 7 bases, and 10 bases lay in between. CDR1 is SQVTM, CDR2 ANQGSEA, per germline. CDR3 sequence: CSVEAGSSEAFF. CDR3 bases: TGCAGCGTTGAAGCAGGGTCGAGTGAAGCTTTCTTT.

J is TRBJ2-1 and V is TRBV27; TRBD2 matches 14 bases. The CDR3 spans 18 residues. Trimming took 5 bases from V and 5 from J; bases not matched to a gene: 11. Per the germline V gene, CDR1 is MNHEY and CDR2 is SMNVEV (reference sequence). This CDR3 reads CASSPTGTSGGKNNEQFF. CDR3 DNA: TGTGCCAGCAGTCCAACCGGGACTAGCGGGGGAAAGAACAATGAGCAGTTCTTC.